The rows below give T cell receptor beta chains drawn from one sample of a study of blood T cell repertoires in COVID-19. TCRdb's table, derived via immunoSEQ multiplex PCR, lists solely in-frame clones and lacks some. Of 70,000 to 90,000 clones in the sample, over 80% were seen once. The sample comprised peripheral blood. The receptors shown here come from a woman aged 80 or over with acute or convalescent COVID-19. CDR3s include the opening cysteine and the closing phenylalanine or tryptophan. A D gene is named only where the DNA matches it firmly. Clone sizes are given selectively: once, few, many, or a class where the clone is expanded.

V gene,D gene,J gene,clone size,CDR3 protein,CDR3 DNA
TRBV18,NA,TRBJ2-3,NA,CASSPWTGADTQYF,TGTGCCAGCTCACCGTGGACTGGGGCAGATACGCAGTATTTT
TRBV11-3,NA,TRBJ1-3,once,CASSPVGLTIGNTIYF,TGTGCCAGCAGCCCCGTGGGCCTGACCATTGGAAACACCATATATTTT
TRBV19,TRBD2,TRBJ2-3,NA,CASSLTSGRSYGTDTQYF,TGTGCCAGTAGTCTTACTAGCGGGAGAAGTTATGGCACAGATACGCAGTATTTT
TRBV6-6,NA,TRBJ2-6,NA,CASSLKEGQSGANVLTF,TGTGCCAGCAGTCTTAAGGAGGGGCAGTCTGGGGCCAACGTCCTGACTTTC
TRBV10-3,TRBD2,TRBJ2-7,NA,CAISRIPSGGGYYEQYF,TGTGCCATCAGCCGAATCCCGAGCGGGGGAGGCTACTACGAGCAGTACTTC
TRBV12-2,NA,TRBJ1-4,few,CASRLATGTNEKLFF,TGTGCAAGTCGCTTAGCGACAGGTACAAATGAAAAACTGTTTTTT
TRBV5-4,NA,TRBJ2-3,NA,CASSLLSGGSTDTQYF,TGTGCCAGCAGCTTGTTGTCTGGCGGCAGCACAGATACGCAGTATTTT
TRBV6-7,NA,TRBJ1-5,once,CASSYTLGGAWGNQPQHF,TGTGCCAGCAGTTACACCTTGGGGGGGGCATGGGGCAATCAGCCCCAGCATTTT
TRBV21-1,NA,TRBJ2-3,NA,CASSKAHGLKGRDTQYF,TGTGCCAGCAGCAAAGCCCACGGCCTCAAAGGGAGAGATACGCAGTATTTT
TRBV30,TRBD2,TRBJ2-7,few,CAWSLERGAYEQYF,TGTGCCTGGAGTCTAGAGCGGGGGGCGTACGAGCAGTACTTC
TRBV18,NA,TRBJ1-2,NA,CASSRDSHPSGYTF,TGTGCCAGCTCCCGTGACAGTCACCCAAGTGGCTACACCTTC
TRBV10-1,NA,TRBJ1-2,NA,CASSDLRQPNYGYTF,TGCGCCAGCAGTGACCTACGACAGCCCAACTATGGCTACACCTTC
TRBV11-2,NA,TRBJ2-7,NA,CASSSPGDGYEQYF,TGTGCCAGCAGCTCACCGGGGGACGGCTACGAGCAGTACTTC
TRBV6-2/TRBV6-3,TRBD1,TRBJ1-2,NA,CASSYSFEDRGGSNYGYTF,TGTGCCAGCAGTTACTCGTTTGAAGACAGGGGAGGATCGAACTATGGCTACACCTTC
TRBV30,TRBD1,TRBJ2-7,NA,CAWSRTGVPYEQYF,TGTGCCTGGAGTCGGACAGGGGTGCCCTACGAGCAGTACTTC
TRBV29-1,TRBD2,TRBJ2-6,NA,CSVRTSSGANVLTF,TGCAGCGTTCGGACTAGCTCTGGGGCCAACGTCCTGACTTTC
TRBV10-2,NA,TRBJ1-1,NA,CASGAAGTEAFF,TGCGCCAGTGGGGCAGCTGGGACTGAAGCTTTCTTT
TRBV7-3,TRBD2,TRBJ2-2,NA,CASSIGTSGTGELFF,TGTGCCAGCAGCATCGGGACTAGCGGGACCGGGGAGCTGTTTTTT
TRBV5-5,TRBD2,TRBJ2-2,NA,CASSLETSFTGELFF,TGTGCCAGCAGCTTGGAGACTAGCTTCACCGGGGAGCTGTTTTTT
TRBV24-1,NA,TRBJ1-2,NA,CATSDGGDYGYTF,TGTGCCACCAGTGATGGAGGGGACTATGGCTACACCTTC
TRBV9,NA,TRBJ2-7,NA,CASSVGAINEQYF,TGTGCCAGCAGCGTAGGGGCAATTAACGAGCAGTACTTC
TRBV9,TRBD1,TRBJ2-5,NA,CASSGYRGSQETQYF,TGTGCCAGCAGCGGATACAGGGGCTCCCAAGAGACCCAGTACTTC
TRBV5-1,TRBD1,TRBJ2-4,once,CASSLGGGEGQNIQYF,TGCGCCAGCAGCTTGGGAGGGGGCGAGGGGCAAAACATTCAGTACTTC
TRBV15,TRBD1,TRBJ2-7,few,CATSAHRGQYEQYF,TGTGCCACCAGCGCGCACAGGGGGCAGTACGAGCAGTACTTC
TRBV6-1,TRBD2,TRBJ2-7,few,CASSEGGLAYEQYF,TGTGCCAGCAGTGAAGGCGGACTAGCCTACGAGCAGTACTTC
TRBV7-9,TRBD1,TRBJ2-5,NA,CASSPPLRQGAETQYF,TGTGCCAGCAGCCCTCCATTGAGACAGGGAGCAGAGACCCAGTACTTC
TRBV9,NA,TRBJ2-7,NA,CASSLTMTGTNYEQYF,TGTGCCAGCAGCCTCACCATGACCGGGACAAACTACGAGCAGTACTTC
TRBV7-6,NA,TRBJ2-7,NA,CASSLGGLSKLRNYEQYF,TGTGCCAGCAGCTTAGGAGGATTGAGTAAACTTAGAAACTACGAGCAGTACTTC
TRBV5-4,NA,TRBJ2-2,NA,CASSPVAGDTGELFF,TGTGCCAGCAGCCCGGTAGCAGGGGACACCGGGGAGCTGTTTTTT
TRBV6-5,NA,TRBJ1-6,few,CASRGGPNSPLHF,TGTGCCAGCCGGGGGGGCCCCAATTCACCCCTCCACTTT
TRBV19,TRBD1,TRBJ1-2,NA,CASSISATPGQGLYGYTF,TGTGCCAGTAGTATATCGGCGACACCGGGACAGGGCCTCTATGGCTACACCTTC
TRBV7-3,NA,TRBJ2-7,few,CASSTTGSSYEQYF,TGTGCCAGCAGCACAACAGGGTCATCCTACGAGCAGTACTTC
TRBV7-9,NA,TRBJ1-5,few,CASSQGNQPQHF,TGTGCCAGCTCTCAGGGAAATCAGCCCCAGCATTTT
TRBV7-6,TRBD1,TRBJ2-1,NA,CASSFNADRSNEQFF,TGTGCCAGCAGCTTTAACGCGGACAGGAGCAATGAGCAGTTCTTC
TRBV5-6,NA,TRBJ2-3,NA,CASSLHRATDTQYF,TGTGCCAGCAGCTTGCACAGGGCGACAGATACGCAGTATTTT